This record covers a single TCR beta chain. Its cognate antigen is unknown. Healthy adults negative for HIV, lacking recent acute infections or vaccinations, served as donors. This record comes from a study of shared clonotypes between healthy human individuals. Study conclusions and caveats: Naive CD4 clonotypes overlapped across a handful of donors at about 5.2%.

CDR1 ENHRY and CDR2 SYGVKD come from the germline V gene. CDR3 length equals 14 residues. Trimming pared 0 bases from V and 6 bases from J, leaving 8 bases between. The table came from immunoSEQ multiplex PCR; TCRdb's copy has only in-frame clones and leaves some out. Among 2.5 million or so clones, around nine tenths were seen once, and the ten largest hold more than 0.12%. The TCR sequence derives from a young man in good health. Sequenced input: naive CD4+ T cells sorted from blood. The subset: CD45RA+ positively selected. The rearrangement joins TRBV10-3 to TRBJ2-2; the D is unclear. CDR3 bases: TGTGCCATCAGTGAGTCGATCAACCCCGGGGAGCTGTTTTTT. It codes for CAISESINPGELFF.